This T cell receptor beta chain was sequenced for a study of control samples from healthy donors and cancer patients. Sequencing was performed with immunoSEQ multiplex PCR; in TCRdb, only in-frame clones are kept and a portion is missing. The profile shows 130,000 or so clones, around nine tenths of them singletons. The CDR3 length is 12 residues. The ends were cut back, 6 bases at V and 4 bases at J, with 9 bases in the middle. This chain uses TRBV12-3 or TRBV12-4 with TRBJ1-1; unclear D gene. This TCR was sampled from a man in his thirties or forties in good health. The sequenced sample consisted of blood. CDR3 region: CASSSGRTEAFF. CDR3 in DNA: TGTGCCAGCAGCAGCGGACGCACTGAAGCTTTCTTT.